The clone carrying this T cell receptor (beta chain) was seen a handful of times. The entry originates in a study of response to subunit inactivated influenza vaccine. Germline lookup yields CDR1 SQVTM and CDR2 ANQGSEA. V lost 1 base and J lost 6, with 13 bases in between. This CDR3 is built from 13 residues. Via MiXCR, TCRdb re-called the RT-PCR reads, giving one row per CDR3 protein. The sample consists of about 500,000 distinct CDR3 sequences, approximately 15% of them appearing once. This clonotype originated in a man aged 50-75 years who received an inactivated influenza vaccine. Sequenced here: CD4+ T cells sorted from PBMCs, sampled around 25 months after vaccination. The chain combines TRBV29-1 with TRBJ2-7; no firm D call. CDR3 bases: TGCAGCGTTGAAGGCCTTGGTCGGAGCGAGCAGTACTTC. Protein sequence: CSVEGLGRSEQYF.